This TCR beta chain was observed in a study of blood T cell repertoires in COVID-19. Profiled with immunoSEQ multiplex PCR; TCRdb holds only in-frame clones, not every one. The sample has 250,000 to 300,000 clones, roughly 87% seen once. The length of the CDR3 is 15 residues. This TCR was sampled from a woman aged 50 to 60 who had recovered from COVID-19. Material: peripheral blood. The chain links TRBV7-5 to TRBJ1-1; the table gives TRBD1 as D, unverified against the DNA. TRBV7-5 is marked as a pseudogene. CDR3 sequence reads: CARSPGTGRGTEAFF. CDR3 bases: TGTGCCAGAAGCCCCGGGACAGGGCGCGGCACTGAAGCTTTCTTT.